The 20 T cell receptor beta chains below come from one sample, sequenced in a study of human T cells and chemical hapten exposure. TCRdb used MiXCR to reprocess the RACE reads, holding one entry per CDR3 protein. The sample has approximately 41,000 distinct CDR3 sequences, more than 8% seen once. Indicated time point: patch test 3, about 24 weeks after DPC sensitization. Treatment noted: therapeutic diphenylcyclopropenone sensitization with weekly scalp DPC. Blood, whole and unfractionated, served as the source for total RNA extraction. This sample comprised whole blood, obtained in connection with sensitization to the hapten diphenylcyclopropenone (DPC). The receptors shown here come from a man aged 50-60 years with alopecia areata. Some clones in this sample may be carry-over from other donors' samples.

CDR3 bases: TGTGCCAGCTCACCAATGGCTAGCGGGAGATCCGAGCAGTACTTC. Amino acid sequence: CASSPMASGRSEQYF. The rearrangement uses TRBV18 and TRBJ2-7; 10 positions agree with TRBD2. The V gene's germline CDR1 is KGHSH and CDR2 LQKENI. V lost 2 bases and J lost 6; bases outside the gene matches: 7. There are 15 residues in the CDR3.

The gene calls are TRBV14 and TRBJ2-1; possible D gene TRBD2, 5 bases. Germline CDR1 and CDR2: SGHDN and FVKESK. The CDR3 spans 17 residues. V dropped 0 bases and J dropped 7 bases, with 19 bases sitting between them. Here the CDR3 reads CASSQDQAALGRNEQFF. The CDR3 coding sequence is TGTGCCAGCAGCCAAGATCAAGCGGCCCTAGGAAGGAATGAGCAGTTCTTC.

In this sample, this clonotype turned up a few times. This chain's CDR3 is CASSRARDLSGNTIYF. CDR3 coding DNA: TGTGCCAGCAGCCGCGCCCGGGACCTCTCTGGAAACACCATATATTTT. This chain links TRBV13 with TRBJ1-3, with D perhaps TRBD1 (5 bases). V was pared by 5 bases and J by 0 bases, with 14 bases between. The CDR3 spans 16 residues. Germline V gene data show CDR1 as PRHDT and CDR2 as FYEKMQ (reference sequence).

This clonotype has at least ten counts. The chain carries TRBV2 and TRBJ2-1; TRBD1 aligns across 9 bases. V was pared by 6 bases and J by 2 bases, with 23 bases of the junction left unmatched. Per germline, CDR1 SNHLY and CDR2 FYNNEI. This CDR3 is built from 21 residues. The CDR3 nucleotides are TGTGCCAGCAGCGGATCCAACTTCGGGGACAGGGTGAATGGGCCCTACAATGAGCAGTTCTTC. It encodes CASSGSNFGDRVNGPYNEQFF. Based on the CDR3 plus reference TRBV2 and TRBJ2-1, the full variable domain is EPEVTQTPSHQVTQMGQEVILRCVPISNHLYFYWYRQILGQKVEFLVSFYNNEISEKSEIFDDQFSVERPDGSNFTLKIRSTKLEDSAMYFCASSGSNFGDRVNGPYNEQFFGPGTRLTVL.

The chain carries TRBV7-2 and TRBJ2-4; TRBD2 agrees at 8 bases. V trimming: 1 base; J trimming: 11 bases; junction bases outside the gene matches: 7. This CDR3 spans 14 amino acids. CDR1 is SGHTA, CDR2 FQGNSA, per germline. CDR3 coding DNA: TGTGCCAGCAGCTTAGGGACTAGCTGGGACGTTCAGTACTTC. Encoded protein: CASSLGTSWDVQYF. The full variable domain, completed using reference TRBV7-2 and TRBJ2-4, is GAGVSQSPSNKVTEKGKDVELRCDPISGHTALYWYRQSLGQGLEFLIYFQGNSAPDKSGLPSDRFSAERTGGSVSTLTIQRTQQEDSAVYLCASSLGTSWDVQYFGAGTRLSVL.

This clonotype has ten or more counts. This rearrangement joins TRBV10-3 to TRBJ2-3, with 8 bases lining up with TRBD2. The germline gives CDR1 ENHRY, CDR2 SYGVKD. This CDR3 region has 15 residues. V lost 2 bases and J lost 6; bases outside the gene matches: 7. The CDR3 here is CAISESGSYADTQYF. CDR3 in DNA: TGTGCCATCAGTGAGAGCGGGAGTTACGCGGATACGCAGTATTTT.

At least ten counts were recorded for this clonotype. The chain is built from TRBV3-1 and TRBJ2-5, with D unresolved. The germline V gene has CDR1 LGHDT and CDR2 YNNKEL (reference sequence). CDR3 length: 12 residues. V shed 3 bases and J shed 4 bases, with 6 bases lying between them. The CDR3 DNA reads TGTGCCAGCAGCCAGTTGCGAGAGACCCAGTACTTC. Translation gives CASSQLRETQYF.

This clonotype was recorded many times. This rearrangement joins TRBV10-2 to TRBJ2-3, with 7 positions matching TRBD2. V was clipped by 3 bases and J by 5 bases; unmatched bases: 8. The CDR3 is 15 residues long. Germline values: CDR1 WSHSY, CDR2 SAAADI. CDR3 loop: CASSDRAGLEDTQYF. The CDR3 DNA follows: TGCGCCAGCAGTGATCGAGCGGGGCTTGAAGATACGCAGTATTTT.

This clonotype has ten or more counts. The rearrangement links TRBV10-2 to TRBJ2-7, with 8 positions matching TRBD1. J was trimmed by 6 bases and V by 6 bases; bases with no gene match: 13. The germline V gene has CDR1 WSHSY and CDR2 SAAADI. The CDR3 covers 15 residues. The CDR3 sequence is CASSPDRAPLGEQYF. Here the CDR3 DNA reads TGCGCCAGCAGCCCGGACAGGGCCCCCCTGGGCGAGCAGTACTTC.

In this sample, this clonotype turned up many times. This rearrangement joins TRBV28 to TRBJ1-1; D gene uncertain. CDR3 length equals 12 residues. Trimming took 3 bases from V and 9 from J, leaving 11 bases between them. CDR1 is MDHEN, CDR2 SYDVKM, per germline. The CDR3 nucleotides read TGTGCCAGCAGTTTCGCCGAAACAAAAGCTTTCTTT. Amino acids: CASSFAETKAFF.

The chain employs TRBV10-3 and TRBJ1-2; perhaps TRBD1 as D (6 bases). The CDR3 runs 14 residues. Per the germline V gene, CDR1 is ENHRY and CDR2 is SYGVKD. V lost 5 bases to trimming and J lost 4 bases, with 14 bases between them. The DNA of the CDR3 is TGTGCCATCAGTCCCGATACAGGGCGCTATGGCTACACCTTC. This encodes CAISPDTGRYGYTF.

This clonotype came up a few times. The chain employs TRBV10-3 and TRBJ1-2; D call uncertain. The CDR3 totals 13 residues. In germline, CDR1 is ENHRY, CDR2 SYGVKD. Trimming took off 0 bases at V and 5 bases at J, with 7 bases between the two ends. The CDR3 DNA is TGTGCCATCAGTGAGTCTTCGCGATATGGCTACACCTTC. Its protein is CAISESSRYGYTF.

The V gene is TRBV10-3, the J gene TRBJ2-3; TRBD1 agrees at 10 bases. The CDR3 consists of 15 residues. Germline CDR1 is ENHRY and CDR2 is SYGVKD. V was pared by 7 bases and J by 4 bases, with 8 bases of the junction left unmatched. Here the CDR3 reads CAIKGTGVRSDTQYF. CDR3 coding DNA: TGTGCCATCAAGGGGACAGGGGTTCGGTCAGATACGCAGTATTTT.

This clonotype was observed at least ten times. CDR3 in amino acids: CASSGLAANTGELFF. As DNA, the CDR3 is TGTGCCAGCAGCGGTCTAGCGGCGAACACCGGGGAGCTGTTTTTT. V usage is TRBV7-9 and J usage is TRBJ2-2; 7 bases are a match to TRBD2. CDR3 length equals 15 residues. V was pared by 5 bases and J by 0 bases, with 3 bases of the junction left unmatched. Germline V lookup: CDR1 SEHNR, CDR2 FQNEAQ (reference sequence).

This clonotype showed up many times. This chain links TRBV20-1 with TRBJ2-1, with 12 bases lining up with TRBD2. The length of the CDR3 is 18 residues. CDR1 and CDR2 (germline): DFQATT, SNEGSKA (reference sequence). J was trimmed by 0 bases and V by 3 bases; bases with no gene match: 9. This CDR3 reads CSARTSGSEGRSYNEQFF. The CDR3, as DNA: TGCAGTGCTAGGACTAGCGGGAGTGAGGGCCGCTCCTACAATGAGCAGTTCTTC.

In this sample, this clonotype turned up a few times. The genes are TRBV2 and TRBJ2-4; no clear D. The germline CDR1 and CDR2 sequences are SNHLY and FYNNEI. This CDR3 spans 14 amino acids. V gave up 1 base and J gave up 3 bases, with 7 bases separating them. CDR3 amino acids: CASSEGPGKNIQYF. The CDR3, as DNA: TGTGCCAGCAGTGAAGGTCCTGGCAAAAACATTCAGTACTTC.

The rearrangement links TRBV3-1 to TRBJ2-4, with TRBD1 as a possible D gene (6 bases). The length of the CDR3 is 16 residues. V lost 3 bases and J 6 bases, leaving 18 bases between the germline ends. CDR1 is LGHDT, CDR2 YNNKEL, per germline (reference sequence). The CDR3 spells CASSHGGLIRGNIQYF. DNA for the CDR3: TGTGCCAGCAGCCATGGGGGCCTAATCAGGGGAAACATTCAGTACTTC.

This chain links TRBV29-1 with TRBJ2-1, with 9 bases fitting TRBD2. The CDR3 loop spans 12 amino acids. Per the germline V gene, CDR1 is SQVTM and CDR2 is ANQGSEA. V shed 7 bases and J 9 bases; nucleotides not matched to a gene: 7. The CDR3 region is CSAPGTSREQFF. The CDR3 bases are TGCAGCGCCCCTGGGACTAGCCGTGAGCAGTTCTTC.

This clonotype was counted many times. J is TRBJ2-1 and V is TRBV7-3, with a weak D call TRBD2 (6 bases). The length of the CDR3 is 15 residues. The V end lost 2 bases, the J end lost 7 bases, and 15 bases lay between the germline ends. In germline, CDR1 is SGHTA, CDR2 FQGTGA. The CDR3 bases are TGTGCCAGCAGCTTACCGGACACGGGAGTTAATGAGCAGTTCTTC. This encodes CASSLPDTGVNEQFF.

The chain joins TRBV20-1 to TRBJ2-7; 9 nucleotides line up with TRBD2. V dropped 2 bases and J dropped 0; count of bases not matched to a gene: 5. From germline, CDR1 is DFQATT and CDR2 SNEGSKA (reference sequence). This CDR3 is 15 amino acids long. The CDR3 region has the DNA TGCAGTGCTAGACTAGCGGGAACTAGCTCCTACGAGCAGTACTTC. Residues: CSARLAGTSSYEQYF.